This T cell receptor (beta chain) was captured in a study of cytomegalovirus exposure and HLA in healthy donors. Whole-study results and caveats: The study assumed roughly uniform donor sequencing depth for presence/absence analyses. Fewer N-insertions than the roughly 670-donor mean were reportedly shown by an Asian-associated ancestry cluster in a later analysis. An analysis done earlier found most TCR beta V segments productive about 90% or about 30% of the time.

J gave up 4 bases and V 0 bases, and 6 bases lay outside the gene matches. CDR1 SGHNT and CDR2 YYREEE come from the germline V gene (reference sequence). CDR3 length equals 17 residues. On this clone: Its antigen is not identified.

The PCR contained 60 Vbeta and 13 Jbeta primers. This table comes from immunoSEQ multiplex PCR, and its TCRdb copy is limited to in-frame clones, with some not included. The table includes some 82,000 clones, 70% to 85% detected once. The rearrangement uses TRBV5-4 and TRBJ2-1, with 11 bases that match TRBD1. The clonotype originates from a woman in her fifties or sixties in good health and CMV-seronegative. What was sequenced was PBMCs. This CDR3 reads CASSLAGGTGGYNEQFF. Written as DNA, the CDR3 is TGTGCCAGCAGCTTGGCAGGCGGGACAGGGGGTTACAATGAGCAGTTCTTC.